This is a list of T cell receptor beta chains from one sample in a study of control samples from healthy donors and cancer patients. Measured with immunoSEQ multiplex PCR; TCRdb has only the in-frame clones, and not every one. The sample lists 60,000 to 95,000 clones; around 84% were seen once. The sequenced sample consisted of blood. The source is a man aged 50 to 59 in good health. The conserved cysteine and the conserved F or W are not part of the CDR3 here. Each record gives: J gene, V gene, CDR3 protein.

j_gene: TRBJ1-4; v_gene: TRBV5-4; CDR3aa: ASSQQGPNEKLF
j_gene: TRBJ1-6; v_gene: TRBV9; CDR3aa: ASSTLSGSPLH
j_gene: TRBJ2-7; v_gene: TRBV6-5; CDR3aa: ASSPNRREQY
j_gene: TRBJ2-7; v_gene: TRBV7-2; CDR3aa: ASSLQSRVGGDHEQY
j_gene: TRBJ2-2; v_gene: TRBV10-3; CDR3aa: AIRDRGEAGELF
j_gene: TRBJ2-5; v_gene: TRBV9; CDR3aa: ASTLGGREETQY
j_gene: TRBJ2-3; v_gene: TRBV18; CDR3aa: ASSQNPSGASTDTQY
j_gene: TRBJ1-2; v_gene: TRBV19; CDR3aa: ASSFRGGVDGYT
j_gene: TRBJ2-7; v_gene: TRBV24-1; CDR3aa: ATSDSGLAGAYEQY
j_gene: TRBJ2-1; v_gene: TRBV13; CDR3aa: ASSPGHEQF
j_gene: TRBJ2-3; v_gene: TRBV11-2; CDR3aa: ASSLGSGRATQY
j_gene: TRBJ2-2; v_gene: TRBV24-1; CDR3aa: ATVDRATGELF
j_gene: TRBJ2-1; v_gene: TRBV7-2; CDR3aa: ASSLDGGVASNEQF
j_gene: TRBJ1-1; v_gene: TRBV15; CDR3aa: ATSRDGFEAF
j_gene: TRBJ1-3; v_gene: TRBV19; CDR3aa: ASSSGQSSGNTIY
j_gene: TRBJ2-3; v_gene: TRBV11-2; CDR3aa: ASSFRDPTSTDTQY
j_gene: TRBJ2-6; v_gene: TRBV6-5; CDR3aa: ASSPGRSGANVLT
j_gene: TRBJ1-5; v_gene: TRBV6-1; CDR3aa: ASSEGQVNQPQH
j_gene: TRBJ2-5; v_gene: TRBV27; CDR3aa: ASSPYESLMLETQY
j_gene: TRBJ2-7; v_gene: TRBV7-8; CDR3aa: ASSRRDGSGYEQY
j_gene: TRBJ1-6; v_gene: TRBV4-3; CDR3aa: ASSPGTGGHNSPLH
j_gene: TRBJ1-1; v_gene: TRBV19; CDR3aa: ASSPGTGGNTEAF
j_gene: TRBJ2-6; v_gene: TRBV9; CDR3aa: ASSKHRTAGANVLT
j_gene: TRBJ2-6; v_gene: TRBV25-1; CDR3aa: ASSAQGSSGANVLT
j_gene: TRBJ2-5; v_gene: TRBV4-2; CDR3aa: ASSQEDRGAGVVTQY
j_gene: TRBJ2-1; v_gene: TRBV14; CDR3aa: ASSPQPRAGGNNEQF
j_gene: TRBJ2-1; v_gene: TRBV28; CDR3aa: ASSLSETGGRHEQF
j_gene: TRBJ2-3; v_gene: TRBV11-3; CDR3aa: ASSSLLDTQY
j_gene: TRBJ2-7; v_gene: TRBV7-9; CDR3aa: ASSLHSGSVYEQY
j_gene: TRBJ2-7; v_gene: TRBV12-3/TRBV12-4; CDR3aa: ASSFIGSYEQY
j_gene: TRBJ2-5; v_gene: TRBV10-3; CDR3aa: AISRGGSEEAQY
j_gene: TRBJ2-3; v_gene: TRBV5-6; CDR3aa: ASSGRQGAGDTQY
j_gene: TRBJ2-1; v_gene: TRBV5-4; CDR3aa: ASRYADEQF
j_gene: TRBJ2-7; v_gene: TRBV7-2; CDR3aa: ASSLAGLAAEQY
j_gene: TRBJ2-1; v_gene: TRBV15; CDR3aa: ATSRDGGHEQF
j_gene: TRBJ2-1; v_gene: TRBV13; CDR3aa: ASSPGADGRYNEQF
j_gene: TRBJ1-1; v_gene: TRBV19; CDR3aa: ASSWDTEAF
j_gene: TRBJ1-1; v_gene: TRBV10-3; CDR3aa: AISEGRGNTEAF
j_gene: TRBJ2-3; v_gene: TRBV6-5; CDR3aa: AYVRDSTDTQY
j_gene: TRBJ2-3; v_gene: TRBV7-9; CDR3aa: ASRLGSTDTQY
j_gene: TRBJ1-2; v_gene: TRBV7-2; CDR3aa: ASSLADLNYGYT
j_gene: TRBJ2-5; v_gene: TRBV5-4; CDR3aa: ASSPQLGDPETQY
j_gene: TRBJ1-4; v_gene: TRBV7-9; CDR3aa: ASSLGPGAAEKLF
j_gene: TRBJ1-2; v_gene: TRBV9; CDR3aa: ASSPEGVRYGYT
j_gene: TRBJ1-5; v_gene: TRBV4-3; CDR3aa: ASSHGGRNSNQPQH
j_gene: TRBJ2-7; v_gene: TRBV5-1; CDR3aa: ASSFDGQGGPYEQY
j_gene: TRBJ1-1; v_gene: TRBV10-3; CDR3aa: AISDPGQTAF
j_gene: TRBJ2-7; v_gene: TRBV5-1; CDR3aa: ASTQTSGSDEQY
j_gene: TRBJ2-2; v_gene: TRBV28; CDR3aa: ASSLRPRNTGELF
j_gene: TRBJ2-7; v_gene: TRBV6-5; CDR3aa: ASSYFSSPYEQY
j_gene: TRBJ2-3; v_gene: TRBV28; CDR3aa: ASSLHGQGSTDTQY
j_gene: TRBJ2-7; v_gene: TRBV12-3/TRBV12-4; CDR3aa: ASSLLSEQY
j_gene: TRBJ2-5; v_gene: TRBV11-3; CDR3aa: ASSPGVAAQETQY
j_gene: TRBJ1-5; v_gene: TRBV6-5; CDR3aa: ASRRDRVSNQPQH
j_gene: TRBJ1-1; v_gene: TRBV29-1; CDR3aa: SVGQGRTAEAF